The clone carrying this T cell receptor beta chain showed up just once. The antigen remains unidentified. The data were obtained in a study of regulatory T cells. Overall study results and limits: Patient repertoires had restricted TRB V-J pairs and skewed V and J usage, most in Tregs. Patient CD8+ T cells trended toward lower Shannon entropy than controls.

This CDR3 comprises 15 residues. V lost 0 bases and J lost 1; bases outside the gene matches: 1. The germline V gene has CDR1 SGHRS and CDR2 YFSETQ. The PCR used 52 TRBV and 13 TRBJ primers. The table came from immunoSEQ multiplex PCR; TCRdb's copy has only in-frame clones and leaves some out. Of 20,000 to 25,000 clones listed, 93% were seen once; the top ten hold 3% to 4.5%. This TCR derives from a child aged 2 to 10 with CD3G deficiency. Sequencing was carried out using CD8+ T cells sorted from blood. The V call is TRBV5-1, the J call TRBJ2-7; the match to TRBD1 covers 10 bases. The CDR3 nucleotides read TGCGCCAGCAGCTTGGGACAGGGGGCTTCCTACGAGCAGTACTTC. It encodes CASSLGQGASYEQYF.